This TCR beta chain originates from a study of technical replicates of blood from several donors. About this clone: The junction does not match germline at one end; this may be a read error.

The CDR3 is 11 amino acids. Germline loops: CDR1 SGHRS, CDR2 YFSETQ. The table came from immunoSEQ multiplex PCR; TCRdb's copy has only in-frame clones and leaves some out. The sample holds 65,000 to 90,000 clones; roughly 93% are singletons and the top ten take under 0.3%. The genes are TRBV5-1 and TRBJ2-5; the D is unclear. This receptor was obtained from a human donor in good health. Specimen: T cells isolated from PBMCs. CDR3 in amino acids: CASSLGGRVDF. The CDR3 coding sequence is TGCGCCAGCAGCTTGGGAGGTCGCGTAGACTTC.